This T cell receptor (beta chain) was obtained from a study of molecular identifiers for immune sequencing clone quantification. Study information: Replicates partitioned RNA from approximately 20,000 or 98,000 naive CD8 cells into five parts, sequencing four.

Sorting was used to obtain naive CD8 T cells (CD8+CD4-CCR7+CD45RA+). TCRdb fed the PCR reads into MiXCR, producing one record per CDR3 protein. The sample shows roughly 320,000 distinct CDR3 sequences, 20% to 25% of them seen only once. The sample holds many counts of this clonotype. Its specificity is not known. Whole-study results and caveats: Effector cells had over 98% of their molecules in clones above 20 RNA copies, while naive cells had under 1%.

This CDR3 is built from 11 residues. Germline CDR1 is SQVTM and CDR2 is ANQGSEA. Trimming pared 7 bases from V and 6 bases from J, leaving 12 bases between. This TCR was recovered from a human donor in good health. Some libraries in this study had Jurkat cell RNA spiked in. The sequenced sample consisted of naive CD8+ T cells from blood, with Jurkat cell RNA spiked in. Subset: FACS-sorted CD8+CD4-CCR7+CD45RA+ naive T cells. The chain carries TRBV29-1 and TRBJ1-1, with D unresolved. The CDR3 loop reads CSAGGYPEAFF. As DNA, the CDR3 is TGCAGCGCGGGAGGGTACCCTGAAGCTTTCTTT.